Each of the 14 T cell receptor beta chains below was sequenced from the same sample in a study of cytomegalovirus exposure and HLA in healthy donors. PCR employed 60 Vbeta and 13 Jbeta primers. Profiling relied on immunoSEQ multiplex PCR, and the TCRdb table lists in-frame clones only, not all of them. The table includes over 80,000 clones, about two thirds detected once. Material for sequencing was PBMCs. The receptors shown here come from a boy between 10 and 17 years old in good health and CMV-seropositive.

The table lists this clone with a few counts. This chain joins TRBV2 and TRBJ1-1; unclear D gene. This CDR3 spans 15 amino acids. The V gene lost 7 bases and the J gene lost 3 bases, with 18 bases spanning the gap. CDR1 and CDR2 (germline): SNHLY, FYNNEI. CDR3 DNA sequence: TGTGCCAGCAATCGTCTGGGGAGCGCCGACACTGAAGCTTTCTTT. Translated, it gives CASNRLGSADTEAFF.

The chain uses TRBV30 and TRBJ2-2; weak D call: TRBD2 (5 bases). Trimming shortened V by 0 bases and J by 6 bases, and 14 bases separated the two germline ends. The CDR3 length is 15 residues. CDR1 GTSNPN and CDR2 SVGIG come from the germline V gene (reference sequence). The CDR3 DNA reads as TGTGCCTGGAGTGTACAAACCGGGGTCTCCGGGGAGCTGTTTTTT. It translates to CAWSVQTGVSGELFF.

CDR3 nucleotide sequence: TGTGCCAGCACCCCTAAGGATAGCGGGAGAGCAGATACGCAGTATTTT. Translation gives CASTPKDSGRADTQYF. V gene TRBV25-1 combines with J gene TRBJ2-3, with 9 bases fitting TRBD2. Germline CDR1 reads MGHDK; CDR2 reads SYGVNS. The junction had 12 bases not matched to a gene; V was cut back by 7 bases and J by 4 bases. The CDR3 loop spans 16 amino acids.

This clone was picked up a small number of times. The V and J genes are TRBV7-6 and TRBJ1-5; D unresolved. Germline CDR1 is SGHVS and CDR2 is FNYEAQ. V dropped 1 base and J dropped 5 bases, with 6 bases sitting between them. This CDR3 comprises 13 residues. CDR3 DNA: TGTGCCAGCAGCTTAGGCCAGTATCAGCCCCAGCATTTT. Amino acid sequence: CASSLGQYQPQHF.

The chain uses TRBV7-8 and TRBJ2-7; 8 bases match TRBD2. This CDR3 is 18 amino acids long. Per the germline V gene, CDR1 is SGHVS and CDR2 is FQNEAQ. J lost 3 bases, V lost 0 bases, and 13 bases had no gene match. The CDR3 spells CASSLALRPGLAGYEQYF. The CDR3 bases are TGTGCCAGCAGCTTAGCGCTAAGGCCGGGGCTAGCGGGCTACGAGCAGTACTTC.

The chain has TRBV30 and TRBJ2-7; the match to TRBD1 covers 9 bases. Per germline, CDR1 GTSNPN and CDR2 SVGIG (reference sequence). The CDR3 totals 13 residues. With V trimmed by 3 bases and J by 3 bases, 3 bases remained unmatched. CDR3 region: CAWRGTGRYEQYF. CDR3 DNA sequence: TGTGCCTGGAGGGGGACAGGGCGCTACGAGCAGTACTTC.

There are a few counts of this clone. The chain uses TRBV15 and TRBJ1-5; D remains ambiguous. V was pared by 0 bases and J by 3 bases, with 6 bases between. CDR3 length: 14 residues. Germline CDR1 LNHNV, CDR2 YYDKDF (reference sequence). CDR3 DNA: TGTGCCACCAGCAGAGATCGGGTCAATCAGCCCCAGCATTTT. This encodes CATSRDRVNQPQHF.

This clone was counted between two and nine times. This sequence joins TRBV2 and TRBJ2-3; TRBD1 might be the D (6 bases). V lost 5 bases, J lost 1 base, and 13 bases lay in between. The CDR3 loop spans 15 amino acids. Germline loops: CDR1 SNHLY, CDR2 FYNNEI. Written as DNA, the CDR3 is TGTGCCAGCAGTATCTTGTACAGGGGCACAGATACGCAGTATTTT. Translation: CASSILYRGTDTQYF. The full variable domain, in which reference TRBV2 and TRBJ2-3 provide the parts outside the CDR3, is EPEVTQTPSHQVTQMGQEVILRCVPISNHLYFYWYRQILGQKVEFLVSFYNNEISEKSEIFDDQFSVERPDGSNFTLKIRSTKLEDSAMYFCASSILYRGTDTQYFGPGTRLTVL.

Of note for this clone: One end of the junction is discordant with germline, which a read error may explain. The rearrangement joins TRBV15 to TRBJ1-5; TRBD1 might be the D (5 bases). The germline CDR1 and CDR2 sequences are LNHNV and YYDKDF (reference sequence). This CDR3 region has 14 residues. The CDR3 here is CATSRDRGGRPQNF. The CDR3 DNA sequence: TGTGCCACCAGCAGAGATCGGGGGGGGAGGCCCCAGAATTTT. Complete variable domain (other parts from reference TRBV15 and TRBJ1-5): DAMVIQNPRYQVTQFGKPVTLSCSQTLNHNVMYWYQQKSSQAPKLLFHYYDKDFNNEADTPDNFQSRRPNTSFCFLDIRSPGLGDTAMYLCATSRDRGGRPQNFGDGTRLSIL.

The rearrangement links TRBV6-4 to TRBJ2-3; 8 positions agree with TRBD2. The CDR3 is 16 residues long. The junction had 7 bases not matched to a gene; V was cut back by 3 bases and J by 2 bases. Germline V gene sequence: CDR1 MRHNA, CDR2 SNTAGT. In nucleotides, the CDR3 is TGTGCCAGCAGTGAATTGGCGGGAGGCGTCACAGATACGCAGTATTTT. Translating it yields CASSELAGGVTDTQYF.

The chain employs TRBV19 and TRBJ2-7, with D possibly being TRBD2 (6 bases). Germline V gene sequence: CDR1 LNHDA, CDR2 SQIVND (reference sequence). The CDR3 totals 16 residues. V was shortened by 6 bases and J by 2 bases, with 20 bases between the two germline ends. The CDR3 nucleotides read TGTGCCAGTAGCCCTGCGGGGCGGAATTATACCTACGAGCAGTACTTC. Translated, it gives CASSPAGRNYTYEQYF. The full variable domain, its missing parts supplied by reference TRBV19 and TRBJ2-7, is DGGITQSPKYLFRKEGQNVTLSCEQNLNHDAMYWYRQDPGQGLRLIYYSQIVNDFQKGDIAEGYSVSREKKESFPLTVTSAQKNPTAFYLCASSPAGRNYTYEQYFGPGTRLTVT.

The table lists this clone with a few counts. The chain links TRBV14 to TRBJ2-7; a weak D match, TRBD1 (5 bases). The V end lost 2 bases, the J end lost 6 bases, and 11 bases lay between the germline ends. The CDR3 runs to 13 residues. Germline CDR1 and CDR2: SGHDN and FVKESK. The chain's CDR3 is CASSQKIRGEQYF. The CDR3 region has the DNA TGTGCCAGCAGCCAAAAGATAAGGGGCGAGCAGTACTTC.

The chain is built from TRBV5-1 and TRBJ2-1; 9 bases line up with TRBD1. V was pared by 4 bases and J by 5 bases, with 4 bases of the junction left unmatched. Germline V gene lookup returns CDR1 SGHRS and CDR2 YFSETQ. This CDR3 is built from 14 residues. Written as DNA, the CDR3 is TGCGCCAGCAGCCAGGGACAGGGCCACAATGAGCAGTTCTTC. This codes for CASSQGQGHNEQFF.

Only one count was recorded for this clone. The rearrangement links TRBV15 to TRBJ1-5; possible D gene TRBD1, 5 bases. The length of the CDR3 is 15 residues. Per the germline V gene, CDR1 is LNHNV and CDR2 is YYDKDF (reference sequence). Trimming shortened V by 0 bases and J by 6 bases, and 12 bases separated the two germline ends. The CDR3, as DNA: TGTGCCACCAGCAGAGATATCCGGGGGGGTCAGCCCCAGCATTTT. This sequence encodes CATSRDIRGGQPQHF.